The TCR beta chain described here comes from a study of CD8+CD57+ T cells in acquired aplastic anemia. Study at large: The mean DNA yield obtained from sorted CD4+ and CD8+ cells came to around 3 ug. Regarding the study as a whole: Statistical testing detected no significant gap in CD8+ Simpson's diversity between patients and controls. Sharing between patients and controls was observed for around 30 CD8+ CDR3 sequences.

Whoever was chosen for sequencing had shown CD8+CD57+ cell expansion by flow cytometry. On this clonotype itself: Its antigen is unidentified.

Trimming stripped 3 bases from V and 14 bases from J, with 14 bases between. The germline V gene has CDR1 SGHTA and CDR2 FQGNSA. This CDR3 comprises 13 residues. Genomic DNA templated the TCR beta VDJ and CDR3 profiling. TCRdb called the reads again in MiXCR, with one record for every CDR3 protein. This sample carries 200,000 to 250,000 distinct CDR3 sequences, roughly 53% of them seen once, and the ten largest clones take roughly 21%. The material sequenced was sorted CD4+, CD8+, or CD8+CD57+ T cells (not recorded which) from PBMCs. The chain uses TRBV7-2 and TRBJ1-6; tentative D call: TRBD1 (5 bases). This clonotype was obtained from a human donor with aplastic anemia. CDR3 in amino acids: CASSFEEGVTLHF. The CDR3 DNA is TGTGCCAGCAGCTTTGAGGAAGGGGTAACCCTCCACTTT.